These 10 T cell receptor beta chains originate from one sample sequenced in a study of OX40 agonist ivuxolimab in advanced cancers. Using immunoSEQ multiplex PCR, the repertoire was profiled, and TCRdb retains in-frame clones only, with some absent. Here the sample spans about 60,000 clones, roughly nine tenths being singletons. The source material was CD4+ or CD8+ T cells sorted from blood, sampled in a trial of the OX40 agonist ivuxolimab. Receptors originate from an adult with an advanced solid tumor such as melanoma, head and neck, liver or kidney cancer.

The CDR3 sequence is CASRGGQGTGELFF. CDR3 nucleotide sequence: TGTGCCAGCAGGGGCGGACAGGGCACCGGGGAGCTGTTTTTT. The chain has TRBV27 and TRBJ2-2; TRBD1 matches 8 bases. CDR1 is MNHEY, CDR2 SMNVEV, per germline (reference sequence). The trim removed 6 bases at V and 4 bases at J, leaving 4 bases unmatched. The CDR3 extends over 14 amino acids.

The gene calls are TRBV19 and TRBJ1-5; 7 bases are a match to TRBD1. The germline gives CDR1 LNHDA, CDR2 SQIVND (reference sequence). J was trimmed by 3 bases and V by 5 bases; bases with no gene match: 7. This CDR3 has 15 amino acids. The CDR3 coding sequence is TGTGCCAGTAGTGAGACAGGGCTCAACAATCAGCCCCAGCATTTT. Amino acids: CASSETGLNNQPQHF.

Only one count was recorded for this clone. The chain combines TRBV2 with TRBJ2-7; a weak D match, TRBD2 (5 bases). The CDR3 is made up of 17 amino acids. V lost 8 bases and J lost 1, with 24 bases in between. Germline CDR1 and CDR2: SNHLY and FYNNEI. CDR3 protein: CASGEGLRLDGSYEQYF. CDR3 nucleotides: TGTGCCAGCGGCGAGGGTTTACGGCTCGACGGGTCCTACGAGCAGTACTTC. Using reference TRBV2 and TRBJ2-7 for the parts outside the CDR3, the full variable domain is EPEVTQTPSHQVTQMGQEVILRCVPISNHLYFYWYRQILGQKVEFLVSFYNNEISEKSEIFDDQFSVERPDGSNFTLKIRSTKLEDSAMYFCASGEGLRLDGSYEQYFGPGTRLTVT.

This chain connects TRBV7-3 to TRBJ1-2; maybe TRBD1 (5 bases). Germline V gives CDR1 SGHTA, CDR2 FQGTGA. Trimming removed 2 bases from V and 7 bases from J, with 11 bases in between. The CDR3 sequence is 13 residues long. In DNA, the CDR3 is TGTGCCAGCAGCTTAGCAGGGTCTGGTGGCTACACCTTC. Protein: CASSLAGSGGYTF.

The CDR3 DNA reads as TGTGCCAGTAGGTACCGAGACAGTTTCACAGATACGCAGTATTTT. Translating gives CASRYRDSFTDTQYF. The chain combines TRBV19 with TRBJ2-3, with D possibly TRBD1 on 5 matching bases. CDR1 and CDR2 (germline): LNHDA, SQIVND (reference sequence). Trimming left V 6 bases short and J 2 bases short, with 15 bases between. This CDR3 comprises 15 residues.

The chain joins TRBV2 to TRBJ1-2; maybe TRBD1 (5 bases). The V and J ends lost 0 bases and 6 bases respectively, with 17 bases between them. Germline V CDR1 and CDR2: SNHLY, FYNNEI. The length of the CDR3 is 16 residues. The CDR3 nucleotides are TGTGCCAGCAGTGAAGCTGCCAGGGTTTCGGAGGATGGCTACACCTTC. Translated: CASSEAARVSEDGYTF.

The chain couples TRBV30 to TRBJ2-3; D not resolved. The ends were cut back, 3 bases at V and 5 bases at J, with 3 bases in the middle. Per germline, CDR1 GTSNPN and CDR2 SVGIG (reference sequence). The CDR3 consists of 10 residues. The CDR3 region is CAWSEDTQYF. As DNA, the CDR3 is TGTGCCTGGAGCGAAGATACGCAGTATTTT.

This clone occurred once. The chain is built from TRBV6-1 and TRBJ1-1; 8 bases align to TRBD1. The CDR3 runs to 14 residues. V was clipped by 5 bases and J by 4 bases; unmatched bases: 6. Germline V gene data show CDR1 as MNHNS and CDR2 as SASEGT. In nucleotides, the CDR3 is TGTGCCAGCAGTTCAGGACAGGGAGTCACTGAAGCTTTCTTT. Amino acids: CASSSGQGVTEAFF.

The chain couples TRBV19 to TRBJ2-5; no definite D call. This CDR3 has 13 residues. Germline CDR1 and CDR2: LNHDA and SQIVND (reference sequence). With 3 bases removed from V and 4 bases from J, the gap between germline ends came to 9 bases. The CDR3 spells CASSMGLRETQYF. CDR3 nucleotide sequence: TGTGCCAGTAGTATGGGGTTACGAGAGACCCAGTACTTC. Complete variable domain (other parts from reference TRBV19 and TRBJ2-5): DGGITQSPKYLFRKEGQNVTLSCEQNLNHDAMYWYRQDPGQGLRLIYYSQIVNDFQKGDIAEGYSVSREKKESFPLTVTSAQKNPTAFYLCASSMGLRETQYFGPGTRLLVL.

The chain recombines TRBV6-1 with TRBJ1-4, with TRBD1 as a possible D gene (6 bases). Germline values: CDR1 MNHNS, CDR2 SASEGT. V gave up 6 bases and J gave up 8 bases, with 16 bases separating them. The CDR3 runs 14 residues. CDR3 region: CASSRRGLEEKLFF. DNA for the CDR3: TGTGCCAGCAGCCGACGGGGGCTTGAGGAAAAACTGTTTTTT.